Shown below are 9 T cell receptor beta chains from a single sample sequenced in a study of memory CD4+ T cells and cytomegalovirus serostatus. Single viable CD3+CD4+CD8-CD45RO+ cells were sorted as the memory CD4+ T cells. Assay: immunoSEQ multiplex PCR; the TCRdb copy retains only in-frame clones and omits some. The data show tens of thousands of clones, around 74% seen once. Sequencing was carried out using memory CD4+ T cells from blood. These receptors were collected from an adult in good health and CMV-seropositive.

The chain combines TRBV10-1 with TRBJ2-7; the match to TRBD2 covers 10 bases. This CDR3 comprises 13 residues. Germline V gene lookup returns CDR1 WNHNN and CDR2 SYGVQD (reference sequence). With V trimmed by 4 bases and J by 10 bases, 7 bases remained unmatched. CDR3 sequence: CASSVRLAGHQYF. In DNA, the CDR3 is TGCGCCAGCAGTGTGCGACTAGCGGGCCATCAGTACTTC.

This clone has just a few counts. The chain has TRBV5-1 and TRBJ2-2, with 8 bases lining up with TRBD2. The CDR3 is made up of 15 amino acids. The germline gives CDR1 SGHRS, CDR2 YFSETQ. Trimming took 5 bases from V and 2 from J; bases not matched to a gene: 5. The chain's CDR3 is CASRRSGGNTGELFF. The CDR3 bases are TGCGCCAGCAGACGGAGCGGGGGCAACACCGGGGAGCTGTTTTTT.

The chain uses TRBV5-6 and TRBJ2-5, with TRBD1 matching over 8 bases. CDR1 and CDR2 (germline): SGHDT, YYEEEE. Losses at the gene ends were 4 bases for V and 3 bases for J; bases not matched to a gene: 8. CDR3 length equals 15 residues. DNA of the CDR3: TGTGCCAGCAGCCGAAGACCGGGACAGGAAGAGACCCAGTACTTC. This sequence encodes CASSRRPGQEETQYF.

Only a few counts were recorded for this clone. Other DNA sequences of this sample code for an identical CDR3. The V gene is TRBV11-2, the J gene TRBJ1-5; D remains ambiguous. Trimming took 0 bases from V and 5 from J, leaving 5 bases between them. This CDR3 region has 13 residues. CDR1 and CDR2 (germline): SGHAT, FQNNGV. The CDR3 sequence is CASSLDRDQPQHF. CDR3 bases: TGTGCCAGCAGCTTAGATCGGGATCAGCCCCAGCATTTT.

V and J are TRBV28 and TRBJ1-1; the match to TRBD1 covers 10 bases. There are 15 residues in the CDR3. Germline values: CDR1 MDHEN, CDR2 SYDVKM. Germline trimming cut 8 bases from V and 5 bases from J; bases unmatched to any gene: 11. The chain's CDR3 is CASGSPGQGETEAFF. Written as DNA, the CDR3 is TGTGCCAGCGGAAGTCCTGGACAGGGGGAGACTGAAGCTTTCTTT.

CDR3 nucleotide sequence: TGTGCCAGCAGTGACACTCGGGGGGAGAGCTCCTACGAGCAGTACTTC. Translating gives CASSDTRGESSYEQYF. The chain links TRBV6-1 to TRBJ2-7, with 7 bases identical to TRBD2. The V and J ends lost 3 bases and 0 bases, in that order; junction bases with no gene match: 8. This CDR3 has 16 amino acids. Per the germline V gene, CDR1 is MNHNS and CDR2 is SASEGT.

The chain uses TRBV14 and TRBJ2-7; 7 nucleotides align to TRBD1. The CDR3 consists of 16 residues. The V gene's germline CDR1 is SGHDN and CDR2 FVKESK. V dropped 4 bases and J dropped 2; count of bases not matched to a gene: 11. The chain's CDR3 is CASSPWTGDFTYEQYF. CDR3 DNA: TGTGCCAGCAGCCCCTGGACAGGCGATTTTACCTACGAGCAGTACTTC.

The V call is TRBV10-3, the J call TRBJ1-2; maybe TRBD1 (6 bases). V was trimmed by 10 bases and J by 7 bases, leaving 19 bases between them. This CDR3 comprises 13 residues. Germline V CDR1 and CDR2: ENHRY, SYGVKD. CDR3 DNA sequence: TGTGCCACAGTGGGGCGGGGGGCTCCTGGCTACACCTTC. Translation gives CATVGRGAPGYTF.

The genes are TRBV6-5 and TRBJ2-5, with 8 bases aligning to TRBD1. Germline V gene lookup returns CDR1 MNHEY and CDR2 SVGAGI. The CDR3 length is 14 residues. J gave up 4 bases and V 7 bases, and 8 bases lay outside the gene matches. The CDR3 DNA sequence: TGTGCCAGCACCGAACCAGGACAGGGAGAGACCCAGTACTTC. It yields the protein CASTEPGQGETQYF.